A selection of T cell receptor beta chains follows, all from one sample in a study of CD8 T cells in Susac syndrome. Using its own MiXCR run on the immunoSEQ multiplex PCR reads, TCRdb lists one record per CDR3 protein. The repertoire holds about 300,000 distinct CDR3 sequences, with approximately 85% as singletons. The specimen sequenced was CD8+ T cells from PBMCs. Source of these receptors: a human donor with multiple sclerosis. CDR3s include the opening cysteine and the closing phenylalanine or tryptophan. Some rows mark clone size as missing; the rest say once, few, many or name a class of expanded clone.

v_call,j_call,clone_size,cdr3_aa
TRBV9,TRBJ1-1,once,CASSVGLAEMNTEAFF
TRBV9,TRBJ1-5,.,CASSETGGSKPQHF
TRBV20-1,TRBJ2-7,.,CSARDRTTSYEQYF
TRBV30,TRBJ2-2,.,CAWSVAVGELFF
TRBV13,TRBJ2-2,.,CASGDSLNTGELFF
TRBV28,TRBJ1-1,once,CASTPIETSAEAFF
TRBV21-1,TRBJ2-3,.,CASSKARRCSGRGADTQYF
TRBV7-9,TRBJ1-5,.,CASSLDTESNQPQHF
TRBV6-1,TRBJ2-1,few,CASSTTSGSYNEQFF
TRBV9,TRBJ1-2,.,CASRRAIGYTF
TRBV7-9,TRBJ2-1,.,CASSSHEQFF
TRBV5-6,TRBJ1-1,.,CASSLDPEAEAFF
TRBV29-1,TRBJ2-3,.,CSVDRRTPDTDTQYF
TRBV27,TRBJ2-5,once,CASSLGGLGETQYF
TRBV2,TRBJ1-1,.,CASSDAWAHTEAFF
TRBV27,TRBJ2-3,.,CASSFVAGYSTDTQYF
TRBV27,TRBJ2-5,.,CASSYVQGAETQYF
TRBV7-3,TRBJ2-5,.,CASSPGQGGQETQYF
TRBV3-1,TRBJ2-1,.,CASSQDPLANEQFF
TRBV27,TRBJ2-7,.,CASSPLAGESSYEQYF
TRBV2,TRBJ2-2,.,CASSFPGLRQRETGELFF
TRBV7-3,TRBJ2-2,.,CASSLYLAGKNTGELFF
TRBV29-1,TRBJ1-1,.,CSPGGAFF